This entry features one T cell receptor beta chain sequence. Its antigen remains unidentified. This sample is drawn from a study of OX40 agonist ivuxolimab in advanced cancers. Whole-study context: Ivuxolimab, an agonistic anti-OX40 (CD134) antibody, was given to patients. Overall study results and limits: Both CD4+ and CD8+ T cell populations in blood had undergone clonal expansion by week 6 at 0.1 to 3.0 mg/kg. Normalized T-cell clonal expansion was also low in a subset of nonresponders.

The CDR3 length is 15 residues. Germline values: CDR1 MNHEY, CDR2 SVGAGI. V was cut by 6 bases and J by 2 bases, with 16 bases left in between. Repertoires were generated with immunoSEQ multiplex PCR, while TCRdb's copy carries only in-frame clones and drops some. The sample yields about 60,000 clones, about 89% seen once. The TCR originated in an adult with an advanced solid tumor such as melanoma, head and neck, liver or kidney cancer. The rearrangement links TRBV6-5 to TRBJ2-5, with D unresolved. The sequences come from CD4+ or CD8+ T cells sorted from blood, collected in a trial of the OX40 agonist ivuxolimab. The CDR3 DNA sequence: TGTGCCAGCAGGTTTAGCTGGGTGCCTCAAGAGACCCAGTACTTC. Translation gives CASRFSWVPQETQYF.